These 21 T cell receptor beta chains share one sample of origin, sequenced in a study of T cell responses to AZD1222 COVID-19 vaccine. This table comes from immunoSEQ multiplex PCR, and its TCRdb copy is limited to in-frame clones, with some not included. The sample includes 150,000 to 170,000 clones, roughly 90% seen only once; the top ten take approximately 17%. The sample in question was peripheral blood, obtained on day 0 of AZD1222 vaccination. Receptors originate from an adult in good health.

The rearrangement uses TRBV5-1 and TRBJ1-2, with D possibly TRBD1 on 5 matching bases. This CDR3 has 16 residues. Germline V CDR1 and CDR2: SGHRS, YFSETQ. Trimming removed 0 bases from V and 4 bases from J, with 16 bases in between. The CDR3 nucleotides are TGCGCCAGCAGCTTGGAACCAGGGAGGCAGAGCTATGGCTACACCTTC. Protein sequence: CASSLEPGRQSYGYTF.

The J gene is TRBJ1-6, the V gene TRBV28; tentative D call: TRBD1 (6 bases). V lost 6 bases to trimming and J lost 3 bases, with 24 bases between them. The CDR3 runs 19 residues. Germline CDR1 is MDHEN and CDR2 is SYDVKM. CDR3 nucleotide sequence: TGTGCCAGCAGCCCGAGATCGGGCAGGGGTGCGAGCTATAATTCACCCCTCCACTTT. Translated, it gives CASSPRSGRGASYNSPLHF.

CDR3 nucleotides: TGTGCCAGCAGCCAGAGGGGGGTGAGAGTTTCACCCCTCCACTTT. This translates into CASSQRGVRVSPLHF. J is TRBJ1-6 and V is TRBV7-9, with D perhaps TRBD1 (6 bases). The CDR3 spans 15 residues. CDR1 SEHNR and CDR2 FQNEAQ come from the germline V gene (reference sequence). Trimming stripped 5 bases from V and 9 bases from J, with 17 bases between.

This chain connects TRBV5-1 to TRBJ1-4, with 8 bases aligning to TRBD1. V was pared by 4 bases and J by 4 bases, with 3 bases of the junction left unmatched. Looked up from germline, CDR1 is SGHRS and CDR2 is YFSETQ. The CDR3 runs to 14 residues. In nucleotides, the CDR3 is TGCGCCAGCAGCGCGACAGGGGTTAATGAAAAACTGTTTTTT. Protein: CASSATGVNEKLFF.

The V and J genes are TRBV9 and TRBJ1-2, with D possibly TRBD1 on 5 matching bases. The germline V gene encodes CDR1 SGDLS and CDR2 YYNGEE. This CDR3 comprises 13 residues. The V and J ends lost 3 bases and 2 bases respectively, with 8 bases between them. The CDR3 spells CASSATENYGYTF. CDR3 DNA: TGTGCCAGCAGCGCGACAGAGAACTATGGCTACACCTTC.

The V and J genes are TRBV11-2 and TRBJ2-7; perhaps TRBD1 as D (5 bases). Trimming pared 7 bases from V and 0 bases from J, leaving 7 bases between. This CDR3 region has 12 residues. CDR1 is SGHAT, CDR2 FQNNGV, per germline. Written as DNA, the CDR3 is TGTGCCAGCACGGACAACTCCTACGAGCAGTACTTC. It is translated as CASTDNSYEQYF.

The chain has TRBV11-3 and TRBJ2-2; 10 bases align to TRBD2. This CDR3 comprises 16 residues. Trimming took 5 bases from V and 4 from J; bases not matched to a gene: 7. Germline CDR1 is SGHNT and CDR2 is YENEEA. This chain's CDR3 is CASSPGLADITGELFF. The CDR3, as DNA: TGTGCCAGCAGCCCTGGACTAGCGGACATCACCGGGGAGCTGTTTTTT.

This sequence joins TRBV10-2 and TRBJ1-5; TRBD1 matches at 8 bases. Trimming removed 5 bases from V and 4 bases from J; junction bases left unmatched: 13. CDR1 and CDR2 (germline): WSHSY, SAAADI. There are 17 residues in the CDR3. Written as DNA, the CDR3 is TGCGCCAGCAGTTCCCTGGGACAGGTCGGTGTAAATCAGCCCCAGCATTTT. Translation gives CASSSLGQVGVNQPQHF.

V usage is TRBV5-1 and J usage is TRBJ1-3, with D unclear. The V gene's germline CDR1 is SGHRS and CDR2 YFSETQ. The CDR3 covers 13 residues. V dropped 3 bases and J dropped 2 bases, with 6 bases sitting between them. The CDR3 DNA sequence: TGCGCCAGCAGCTCAAGCCCTGGAAACACCATATATTTT. Residues: CASSSSPGNTIYF.

This rearrangement joins TRBV9 to TRBJ2-7; a possible D gene is TRBD2 (6 bases). V lost 2 bases and J 5 bases, leaving 14 bases between the germline ends. CDR3 size: 14 residues. Germline-derived CDR1 and CDR2 are SGDLS and YYNGEE. The CDR3 nucleotides are TGTGCCAGCAGCGTGGCGGGATTCTGGGACGAGCAGTACTTC. It codes for CASSVAGFWDEQYF.

The rearrangement links TRBV11-2 to TRBJ2-3; TRBD2 matches at 13 bases. The V gene end was trimmed by 4 bases and the J gene end by 0 bases; junction bases not matched to a gene: 4. The CDR3 extends over 17 amino acids. From germline, CDR1 is SGHAT and CDR2 FQNNGV. The CDR3 reads CASSSRLAGGSTDTQYF. The CDR3 DNA reads as TGTGCCAGCAGCTCCCGACTAGCGGGGGGCAGCACAGATACGCAGTATTTT.

The chain joins TRBV5-1 to TRBJ1-1; tentative D call: TRBD1 (5 bases). The germline V and J ends were trimmed by 0 bases and 11 bases, with 20 bases remaining between them. The CDR3 runs to 15 residues. Germline V gene data show CDR1 as SGHRS and CDR2 as YFSETQ. DNA for the CDR3: TGCGCCAGCAGCTTGGGGAGCCCGGAACTAGGGGTGGCTTTCTTT. This encodes CASSLGSPELGVAFF.

The sample holds one count of this clone. The chain joins TRBV24-1 to TRBJ2-1; 10 positions match TRBD2. Trimming at V came to 5 bases and at J to 7 bases, leaving 10 bases not matched to a gene. The CDR3 runs 16 residues. Germline-derived CDR1 and CDR2 are KGHDR and SFDVKD. DNA for the CDR3: TGTGCCACCAGTGCCATGGGGCTAGCGGGAGTGAATGAGCAGTTCTTC. This codes for CATSAMGLAGVNEQFF.

The chain links TRBV30 to TRBJ2-1, with 12 bases aligning to TRBD2. Unmatched junction bases numbered 6, after V lost 1 base and J lost 8 bases. This CDR3 has 15 amino acids. Germline CDR1 and CDR2: GTSNPN and SVGIG (reference sequence). CDR3 region: CAWSGLAGGADEQFF. DNA of the CDR3: TGTGCCTGGAGTGGGCTAGCGGGAGGGGCAGATGAGCAGTTCTTC.

The chain employs TRBV6-6 and TRBJ1-5; D is possibly TRBD1 (5 bases). The CDR3 is 15 residues long. Germline V gene data show CDR1 as MNHNY and CDR2 as SVGAGI (reference sequence). The V end was cut by 0 bases, the J end by 2 bases, with 8 bases between. CDR3 region: CASSYSQGGNQPQHF. The CDR3 region has the DNA TGTGCCAGCAGTTACTCGCAGGGAGGCAATCAGCCCCAGCATTTT.

The chain employs TRBV30 and TRBJ2-1, with D hard to call. Trimming shortened V by 2 bases and J by 8 bases, and 7 bases separated the two germline ends. CDR1 and CDR2 from the germline V gene are GTSNPN and SVGIG (reference sequence). CDR3 length: 11 residues. This CDR3 reads CAWSRVDEQFF. Here the CDR3 DNA reads TGTGCCTGGAGTCGTGTGGATGAGCAGTTCTTC.

The chain combines TRBV20-1 with TRBJ1-1; D is ambiguous. Looked up from germline, CDR1 is DFQATT and CDR2 is SNEGSKA (reference sequence). V was clipped by 6 bases and J by 5 bases, with 10 bases between them. The CDR3 has 11 residues. The CDR3 spells CSARSRTEAFF. The CDR3 region has the DNA TGCAGTGCCCGGAGCAGGACTGAAGCTTTCTTT.

Comment on this clone: The sample holds other DNA sequences that translate to the same CDR3. The chain couples TRBV28 to TRBJ2-1, with TRBD2 matching over 8 bases. CDR3 length: 12 amino acids. V gave up 8 bases and J gave up 3 bases; unmatched junction bases: 0. The V gene's germline CDR1 is MDHEN and CDR2 SYDVKM. The CDR3 protein is CASGTSYNEQFF. CDR3 nucleotides: TGTGCCAGCGGGACTAGCTACAATGAGCAGTTCTTC. The complete variable domain, with remaining parts taken from reference TRBV28 and TRBJ2-1, reads DVKVTQSSRYLVKRTGEKVFLECVQDMDHENMFWYRQDPGLGLRLIYFSYDVKMKEKGDIPEGYSVSREKKERFSLILESASTNQTSMYLCASGTSYNEQFFGPGTRLTVL.

This chain uses TRBV18 with TRBJ2-2; 9 nucleotides match TRBD1. Germline CDR1 and CDR2: KGHSH and LQKENI. V was clipped by 4 bases and J by 5 bases; unmatched bases: 8. This CDR3 contains 16 residues. This CDR3 reads CASSRDGTGSTGELFF. Written as DNA, the CDR3 is TGTGCCAGCTCACGAGACGGGACAGGGTCTACCGGGGAGCTGTTTTTT.

The chain couples TRBV24-1 to TRBJ1-2; the D gene is possibly TRBD1 (6 bases). This CDR3 region has 15 residues. Germline lookup yields CDR1 KGHDR and CDR2 SFDVKD. Trimming took off 4 bases at V and 3 bases at J, with 14 bases between the two ends. CDR3 residues: CATSEPNRGHYGYTF. CDR3 nucleotide sequence: TGTGCCACCAGTGAACCGAACCGGGGGCACTATGGCTACACCTTC.

The chain links TRBV7-4 to TRBJ1-6; D perhaps matches TRBD1 (6 bases). This CDR3 region has 15 residues. CDR1 is SGHVT and CDR2 is SQSDAQ in the germline V gene. Trimming stripped 5 bases from V and 9 bases from J, with 17 bases between. CDR3 in DNA: TGTGCCAGCAGCCCCGGGGGGGGCACCGGTTCACCCCTCCACTTT. This translates into CASSPGGGTGSPLHF.